Listed below are T cell receptor beta chains from one sample, sequenced in a study of blood T cell repertoires in COVID-19. Repertoires were generated with immunoSEQ multiplex PCR, while TCRdb's copy carries only in-frame clones and drops some. The top ten clones hold about a sixth of a sample with around 26,000 clones, 70% to 90% of them seen once. Sequencing was performed on peripheral blood. The origin of the receptors is a human donor in a cohort sampled during active COVID-19. Both conserved end residues are part of each CDR3. The order of the fields is D gene, J gene, clone size, V gene, CDR3 DNA, CDR3 protein. A D gene is named only where the DNA matches it firmly. Size values are once, few and many counts, or a class for expanded clones, and some rows have none.

d_gene: -; j_gene: TRBJ1-1; abundance: -; v_gene: TRBV7-2; CDR3nt: TGTGCCAGCAGCTTCGGGTCCGCAAACACTGAAGCTTTCTTT; CDR3aa: CASSFGSANTEAFF
d_gene: TRBD1; j_gene: TRBJ1-6; abundance: -; v_gene: TRBV12-3/TRBV12-4; CDR3nt: TGTGCCAGCGGACAGGGGATTTCACCCCTCCACTTT; CDR3aa: CASGQGISPLHF
d_gene: TRBD1; j_gene: TRBJ2-1; abundance: -; v_gene: TRBV28; CDR3nt: TGTGCCAGCAGCCCGGGACAGGTTAATGAGCAGTTCTTC; CDR3aa: CASSPGQVNEQFF
d_gene: TRBD2; j_gene: TRBJ2-3; abundance: -; v_gene: TRBV23-1; CDR3nt: TGCGCCAGCAGTCTCCTTAGCTCCTCTAGCGGGGGGATCACAGATACGCAGTATTTT; CDR3aa: CASSLLSSSSGGITDTQYF
d_gene: -; j_gene: TRBJ1-3; abundance: -; v_gene: TRBV5-4; CDR3nt: TGTGCCAGCAGCTTGGGCGGGAGAGCTGGAAACACCATATATTTT; CDR3aa: CASSLGGRAGNTIYF
d_gene: -; j_gene: TRBJ2-7; abundance: -; v_gene: TRBV5-1; CDR3nt: TGCGCCAGCAGCTTGGGAACAGGCCCTGCCTACGAGCAGTACTTC; CDR3aa: CASSLGTGPAYEQYF
d_gene: -; j_gene: TRBJ1-3; abundance: -; v_gene: TRBV18; CDR3nt: TGTGCCAGCTCACCACCTTCAGTTATAAGCTCTGGAAACACCATATATTTT; CDR3aa: CASSPPSVISSGNTIYF
d_gene: TRBD1; j_gene: TRBJ2-7; abundance: -; v_gene: TRBV9; CDR3nt: TGTGCCAGCAGCGTAGACCCGGGACAGGTTCAGTACTTC; CDR3aa: CASSVDPGQVQYF
d_gene: -; j_gene: TRBJ2-5; abundance: -; v_gene: TRBV29-1; CDR3nt: TGCAGCGTTGTCCCAGGGGCTCAAGAGACCCAGTACTTC; CDR3aa: CSVVPGAQETQYF
d_gene: TRBD2; j_gene: TRBJ2-3; abundance: -; v_gene: TRBV29-1; CDR3nt: TGCAGCGTCGCAAGGCTAGCGGGAGACCCCACAGATACGCAGTATTTT; CDR3aa: CSVARLAGDPTDTQYF
d_gene: -; j_gene: TRBJ1-2; abundance: once; v_gene: TRBV18; CDR3nt: TGTGCCAGCTCACCCTCCGGTGTCAACTATGGCTACACCTTC; CDR3aa: CASSPSGVNYGYTF
d_gene: -; j_gene: TRBJ2-2; abundance: -; v_gene: TRBV18; CDR3nt: TGTGCCAGCTCACCCCCGACTAGTCGGAACACCGGGGAGCTGTTTTTT; CDR3aa: CASSPPTSRNTGELFF
d_gene: TRBD1; j_gene: TRBJ2-3; abundance: -; v_gene: TRBV5-5; CDR3nt: TGTGCCAGCAGCTTGGCCAGGGGGAGCACAGATACGCAGTATTTT; CDR3aa: CASSLARGSTDTQYF
d_gene: TRBD2; j_gene: TRBJ2-3; abundance: -; v_gene: TRBV2; CDR3nt: TGTGCCAGCGGGGGTAGCGGGAGAGGGTTGGTTACGCAGTATTTT; CDR3aa: CASGGSGRGLVTQYF
d_gene: TRBD2; j_gene: TRBJ2-3; abundance: -; v_gene: TRBV5-1; CDR3nt: TGCGCCAGCAGCTTGATAGCGGGGGGGCCGGGTACGCAGTATTTT; CDR3aa: CASSLIAGGPGTQYF
d_gene: TRBD2; j_gene: TRBJ2-5; abundance: -; v_gene: TRBV4-1; CDR3nt: TGCGCCAGCAGCCAAGATCGGACTAGCGGGGGAGGCTATCAAGAGACCCAGTACTTC; CDR3aa: CASSQDRTSGGGYQETQYF
d_gene: -; j_gene: TRBJ2-3; abundance: -; v_gene: TRBV27; CDR3nt: TGTGCCAGCAGTTCGGTAGATACGCAGTATTTT; CDR3aa: CASSSVDTQYF
d_gene: TRBD2; j_gene: TRBJ2-1; abundance: -; v_gene: TRBV7-6; CDR3nt: TGTGCCAGCAGCTTCGGCCTAGCGGGGAATGAGCAGTTCTTC; CDR3aa: CASSFGLAGNEQFF
d_gene: -; j_gene: TRBJ2-3; abundance: -; v_gene: TRBV10-3; CDR3nt: TGTGCCGTCAGTGGGGGCGATACGCAGTATTTT; CDR3aa: CAVSGGDTQYF
d_gene: -; j_gene: TRBJ1-3; abundance: -; v_gene: TRBV21-1; CDR3nt: TGTGCCAGCAGCAAGTGGACAGGGCCTGGAAACACCATATATTTT; CDR3aa: CASSKWTGPGNTIYF
d_gene: TRBD1; j_gene: TRBJ1-4; abundance: once; v_gene: TRBV7-2; CDR3nt: TGTGCCAGCAGCTCTGGACAGGGGGGTGAAAAACTGTTTTTT; CDR3aa: CASSSGQGGEKLFF
d_gene: -; j_gene: TRBJ2-3; abundance: -; v_gene: TRBV6-2/TRBV6-3; CDR3nt: TGTGCCAGCAGCCACAGGACGGCCAGCACAGATACGCAGTATTTT; CDR3aa: CASSHRTASTDTQYF
d_gene: -; j_gene: TRBJ2-2; abundance: -; v_gene: TRBV19; CDR3nt: TGTGCCAGTAGTATGTCAAACACCGGGGAGCTGTTTTTT; CDR3aa: CASSMSNTGELFF
d_gene: TRBD2; j_gene: TRBJ2-1; abundance: -; v_gene: TRBV18; CDR3nt: TGTGCCAGCTCGAATAGCGGGAGGACTGGAGAGCAGTTCTTC; CDR3aa: CASSNSGRTGEQFF
d_gene: TRBD2; j_gene: TRBJ2-1; abundance: -; v_gene: TRBV19; CDR3nt: TGTGCCAGTGGCGGCGCAGCGGGGGGGCCTCGGGGAAATGAGCAGTTCTTC; CDR3aa: CASGGAAGGPRGNEQFF
d_gene: -; j_gene: TRBJ2-3; abundance: -; v_gene: TRBV7-9; CDR3nt: TGTGCCAGCAGCTTATTAATAGATACGCAGTATTTT; CDR3aa: CASSLLIDTQYF
d_gene: TRBD1; j_gene: TRBJ1-1; abundance: -; v_gene: TRBV14; CDR3nt: TGTGCCAGCAGCCCCGTACTCCAGGGGGCAGGTGAAGCTTTCTTT; CDR3aa: CASSPVLQGAGEAFF
d_gene: -; j_gene: TRBJ2-3; abundance: -; v_gene: TRBV6-5; CDR3nt: TGTGCCAGCAGCCGCCAGGCAGGGAGCACAGATACGCAGTATTTT; CDR3aa: CASSRQAGSTDTQYF
d_gene: TRBD1; j_gene: TRBJ2-7; abundance: -; v_gene: TRBV19; CDR3nt: TGTGCCAGTAGTATTGGACAGGGGAATTGGCAGTACTTC; CDR3aa: CASSIGQGNWQYF
d_gene: TRBD1; j_gene: TRBJ1-2; abundance: -; v_gene: TRBV12-3/TRBV12-4; CDR3nt: TGTGCCAGCAGTAGGGGACAGGACTATGGCTACACCTTC; CDR3aa: CASSRGQDYGYTF
d_gene: TRBD1; j_gene: TRBJ1-2; abundance: -; v_gene: TRBV9; CDR3nt: TGTGCCAGCAGCGTACGACAGGGGGCTGACGGCTACACCTTC; CDR3aa: CASSVRQGADGYTF
d_gene: TRBD2; j_gene: TRBJ2-7; abundance: -; v_gene: TRBV19; CDR3nt: TGTGCCAGTAGTATTGGACGGGAGGGCCGTACCTACGAGCAGTACTTC; CDR3aa: CASSIGREGRTYEQYF
d_gene: TRBD1; j_gene: TRBJ2-7; abundance: -; v_gene: TRBV5-5; CDR3nt: TGTGCCAGCAGCTTGGAGGACAGGGCCTACGAGCAGTACTTC; CDR3aa: CASSLEDRAYEQYF
d_gene: -; j_gene: TRBJ1-5; abundance: once; v_gene: TRBV6-2/TRBV6-3; CDR3nt: TGTGCCAGCAGTCAGCAGGGGAGCAATCAGCCCCAGCATTTT; CDR3aa: CASSQQGSNQPQHF
d_gene: TRBD2; j_gene: TRBJ2-5; abundance: -; v_gene: TRBV27; CDR3nt: TGTGCCAGCAGCCGGACTAGCGGGAGCTTTAGAGAGACCCAGTACTTC; CDR3aa: CASSRTSGSFRETQYF
d_gene: TRBD2; j_gene: TRBJ2-3; abundance: -; v_gene: TRBV18; CDR3nt: TGTGCCAGCTCACTGACTAGCGGGAGAAGCACAGATACGCAGTATTTT; CDR3aa: CASSLTSGRSTDTQYF
d_gene: -; j_gene: TRBJ1-2; abundance: -; v_gene: TRBV9; CDR3nt: TGTGCCAGCAGCCCGATAGGACAAGACTATGGCTACACCTTC; CDR3aa: CASSPIGQDYGYTF
d_gene: TRBD2; j_gene: TRBJ2-2; abundance: -; v_gene: TRBV7-6; CDR3nt: TGTGCCAGCAGCTTAGTAGCGGGGGCGGGCACCGGGGAGCTGTTTTTT; CDR3aa: CASSLVAGAGTGELFF
d_gene: -; j_gene: TRBJ2-5; abundance: -; v_gene: TRBV18; CDR3nt: TGTGCCAGCTCACGGACCAGGGCGCAAATGGAGACCCAGTACTTC; CDR3aa: CASSRTRAQMETQYF
d_gene: -; j_gene: TRBJ1-1; abundance: -; v_gene: TRBV2; CDR3nt: TGTGCCAGCAGTGACCCAGTAATGAACACTGAAGCTTTCTTT; CDR3aa: CASSDPVMNTEAFF